Described below is a single T cell receptor (beta chain) sequence and its context. The sample originates from a study of blood T cell repertoires in COVID-19. Whole-study context: The United States, Italy and Spain were the sources of the acute and convalescent COVID-19 samples. T cells, B-cell-depleted T cells, or PBMCs provided the cDNA or gDNA that served as material.

As handled by the study authors: Amplified reference gene primers provided the basis for estimating nucleated cell counts. The data were produced by immunoSEQ multiplex PCR, yet TCRdb's version contains in-frame clones alone and is incomplete. The DNA gave D and trimming, while V, J and clone size come from that table. The table has roughly 260,000 clones, more than 85% seen once. The CDR3 has 13 amino acids. V was clipped by 8 bases and J by 5 bases, with 16 bases between them. Germline CDR1 is SQVTM and CDR2 is ANQGSEA. Sequenced: peripheral blood. The TCR comes from a person aged 18-35 years with COVID-19, enrolled during active disease. J is TRBJ2-1 and V is TRBV29-1; D possibly corresponds to TRBD2 (6 bases). CDR3 region: CSPASGLNNEQFF. For the CDR3, the DNA is TGCAGCCCTGCGAGCGGGCTAAACAATGAGCAGTTCTTC.